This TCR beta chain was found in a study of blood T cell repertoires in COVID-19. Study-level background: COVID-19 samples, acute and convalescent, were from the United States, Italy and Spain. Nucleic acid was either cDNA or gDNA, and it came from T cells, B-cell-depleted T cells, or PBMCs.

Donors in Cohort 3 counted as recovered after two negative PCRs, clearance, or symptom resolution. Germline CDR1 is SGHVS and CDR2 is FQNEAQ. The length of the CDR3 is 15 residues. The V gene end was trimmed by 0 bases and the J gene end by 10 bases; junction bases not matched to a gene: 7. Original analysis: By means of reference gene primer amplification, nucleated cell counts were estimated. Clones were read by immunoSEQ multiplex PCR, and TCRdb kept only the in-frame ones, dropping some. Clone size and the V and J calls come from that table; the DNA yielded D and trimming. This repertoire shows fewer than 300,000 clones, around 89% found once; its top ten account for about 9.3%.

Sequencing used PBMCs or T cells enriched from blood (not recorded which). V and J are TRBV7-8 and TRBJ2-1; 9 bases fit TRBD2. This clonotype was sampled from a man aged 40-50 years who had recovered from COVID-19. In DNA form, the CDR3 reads TGTGCCAGCAGCTTAGCGGTAGCGGGAGCTTGGGAGCAGTTCTTC. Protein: CASSLAVAGAWEQFF.